This T cell receptor (beta chain) was profiled in a study of shared clonotypes between healthy human individuals. Only in-frame clones appear in the TCRdb table, and some are missing; sequencing was by immunoSEQ multiplex PCR. The data hold a few million clones, with about 92% observed a single time. Comment on this clone: What it binds is not known.

V lost 0 bases and J 4 bases, leaving 10 bases between the germline ends. The germline V gene encodes CDR1 LNHNV and CDR2 YYDKDF (reference sequence). The CDR3 is 15 residues long. Study-wide results and limits: With several donors compared, roughly 4.9% of naive CD4 clonotypes were shared. Clonotypes which were not shared had lower generation probabilities than clonotypes that all four donors shared. Only blood underwent sampling, and tissue repertoires likely differ. The diversity represented, both genetic and in exposure history, was limited by few donors.

The V call is TRBV15, the J call TRBJ1-5, with D maybe TRBD1 (5 bases). The TCR comes from a man aged 18-30 years in good health. Some clones in this sample may be carry-over from other donors' samples. Sequenced: naive CD4+ T cells from PBMCs. Subset indicated: CD45RA+ positively selected. Here the CDR3 DNA reads TGTGCCACCAGCAGAGATCAGGGAAGTAATCAGCCCCAGCATTTT. Protein product: CATSRDQGSNQPQHF. The full variable domain, rest sourced from reference TRBV15 and TRBJ1-5, is DAMVIQNPRYQVTQFGKPVTLSCSQTLNHNVMYWYQQKSSQAPKLLFHYYDKDFNNEADTPDNFQSRRPNTSFCFLDIRSPGLGDTAMYLCATSRDQGSNQPQHFGDGTRLSIL.